These 17 T cell receptor beta chains share one sample of origin, sequenced in a study of shared clonotypes between healthy human individuals. The assay was immunoSEQ multiplex PCR, and TCRdb's table has in-frame clones only and misses some. The repertoire consists of about 2.4 million clones, with 80% to 95% occurring once and the leading ten covering about 0.38%. Sequencing input: naive CD4+ T cells from PBMCs. Specified subset: CD45RA+ positively selected. These receptors came from a man between 18 and 35 years old in good health. Some clones in this sample may be carry-over from other donors' samples.

V and J are TRBV15 and TRBJ2-2; D remains unclear. The germline CDR1 and CDR2 sequences are LNHNV and YYDKDF (reference sequence). This CDR3 has 14 amino acids. Trimming took 3 bases from V and 4 from J, leaving 9 bases between them. The DNA of the CDR3 is TGTGCCACCAGCAGGGTCGTGAGCACCGGGGAGCTGTTTTTT. Amino acid sequence: CATSRVVSTGELFF. Combining the CDR3 with reference TRBV15 and TRBJ2-2 gives the whole variable domain DAMVIQNPRYQVTQFGKPVTLSCSQTLNHNVMYWYQQKSSQAPKLLFHYYDKDFNNEADTPDNFQSRRPNTSFCFLDIRSPGLGDTAMYLCATSRVVSTGELFFGEGSRLTVL.

The chain couples TRBV11-2 to TRBJ2-1, with 12 bases matching TRBD2. J gave up 9 bases and V 3 bases, and 6 bases lay outside the gene matches. From germline, CDR1 is SGHAT and CDR2 FQNNGV. The CDR3 spans 15 residues. The CDR3 here is CASSLRLAGVGEQFF. The DNA for the CDR3 is TGTGCCAGCAGCTTGAGACTAGCGGGAGTAGGTGAGCAGTTCTTC.

This sequence joins TRBV10-3 and TRBJ1-2; the match to TRBD1 covers 8 bases. The germline V gene encodes CDR1 ENHRY and CDR2 SYGVKD. The CDR3 totals 13 residues. Trimming cost V 8 bases and J 8 bases; bases outside gene matches: 10. This CDR3 reads CAIWGTGRGGYTF. The CDR3 region has the DNA TGTGCCATCTGGGGGACAGGCCGGGGAGGCTACACCTTC.

The V and J genes are TRBV5-8 and TRBJ1-1; D is unclear. Germline values: CDR1 SGHTS, CDR2 YDEGEE. This CDR3 contains 16 residues. V dropped 2 bases and J dropped 2 bases, with 16 bases sitting between them. The CDR3 nucleotides are TGTGCCAGCAGCTTCAGTAGGTCAGCGGAAAACACTGAAGCTTTCTTT. Amino acids: CASSFSRSAENTEAFF.

The genes are TRBV9 and TRBJ1-4; D is unresolved. Trimming pared 3 bases from V and 7 bases from J, leaving 19 bases between. This CDR3 has 16 residues. Germline-derived CDR1 and CDR2 are SGDLS and YYNGEE. DNA of the CDR3: TGTGCCAGCAGCGCCCCCCCCGGGGAGGAGGGTGAAAAACTGTTTTTT. This codes for CASSAPPGEEGEKLFF.

The chain employs TRBV9 and TRBJ2-1, with D maybe TRBD2 (6 bases). The CDR3 has 14 residues. The germline CDR1 and CDR2 sequences are SGDLS and YYNGEE. Trimming cost V 0 bases and J 6 bases, with 10 bases left between them. Written as DNA, the CDR3 is TGTGCCAGCAGCGTAGTGGAGGGGCTCAATGAGCAGTTCTTC. Translating it yields CASSVVEGLNEQFF. The full variable domain, its missing parts supplied by reference TRBV9 and TRBJ2-1, is DSGVTQTPKHLITATGQRVTLRCSPRSGDLSVYWYQQSLDQGLQFLIQYYNGEERAKGNILERFSAQQFPDLHSELNLSSLELGDSALYFCASSVVEGLNEQFFGPGTRLTVL.

The chain is built from TRBV5-6 and TRBJ2-3, with 7 bases identical to TRBD1. Germline-derived CDR1 and CDR2 are SGHDT and YYEEEE. V lost 4 bases to trimming and J lost 4 bases; unmatched junction nucleotides: 15. This CDR3 has 17 amino acids. The CDR3 spells CASSTPFTGADADTQYF. CDR3 in DNA: TGTGCCAGCAGCACCCCATTTACAGGGGCGGACGCAGATACGCAGTATTTT.

Only one count was recorded for this clone. The V gene is TRBV5-4, the J gene TRBJ2-5; tentative D call: TRBD1 (6 bases). The germline V gene encodes CDR1 SGHNT and CDR2 YYREEE (reference sequence). V was pared by 0 bases and J by 3 bases, with 6 bases between. The CDR3 has 13 amino acids. The CDR3 here is CASSLGQEETQYF. CDR3 sequence (DNA): TGTGCCAGCAGCTTGGGACAGGAAGAGACCCAGTACTTC.

V usage is TRBV28 and J usage is TRBJ2-5; D gene ambiguous. The V gene lost 3 bases and the J gene lost 3 bases, with 8 bases spanning the gap. Germline CDR1 and CDR2: MDHEN and SYDVKM. This CDR3 has 13 amino acids. This chain's CDR3 is CASSLRQKETQYF. Here the CDR3 DNA reads TGTGCCAGCAGTTTGAGGCAGAAAGAGACCCAGTACTTC. The full variable domain, its missing parts supplied by reference TRBV28 and TRBJ2-5, is DVKVTQSSRYLVKRTGEKVFLECVQDMDHENMFWYRQDPGLGLRLIYFSYDVKMKEKGDIPEGYSVSREKKERFSLILESASTNQTSMYLCASSLRQKETQYFGPGTRLLVL.

The V gene is TRBV28, the J gene TRBJ1-3; TRBD1 aligns across 7 bases. CDR3 length: 14 amino acids. Germline CDR1 reads MDHEN; CDR2 reads SYDVKM. V shed 5 bases, J shed 4 bases, and the junction held 5 bases outside the gene matches. The CDR3 loop is CASSLDRAGNTIYF. The CDR3 region has the DNA TGTGCCAGCAGTCTTGACAGGGCAGGAAACACCATATATTTT.

The chain carries TRBV6-5 and TRBJ2-2; D remains ambiguous. V lost 6 bases to trimming and J lost 4 bases, with 12 bases between them. This CDR3 has 14 residues. Germline lookup yields CDR1 MNHEY and CDR2 SVGAGI. As DNA, the CDR3 is TGTGCCAGCAGGCGTGATAGATTCACCGGGGAGCTGTTTTTT. It yields the protein CASRRDRFTGELFF.

This clone was found once. The chain combines TRBV7-9 with TRBJ2-5; TRBD2 aligns across 9 bases. Germline assignment: CDR1 SEHNR and CDR2 FQNEAQ (reference sequence). The CDR3 has 16 amino acids. After removal of 2 bases from V and 4 bases from J, the junction contained 8 bases not matched to a gene. CDR3 residues: CASSLRASGISETQYF. CDR3 nucleotides: TGTGCCAGCAGCTTAAGGGCTAGCGGGATATCAGAGACCCAGTACTTC.

The chain joins TRBV12-5 to TRBJ2-3; D uncertain. Germline V gene lookup returns CDR1 LGHNT and CDR2 FRNRAP. The V end was cut by 2 bases, the J end by 1 base, with 10 bases between. This CDR3 has 15 amino acids. CDR3 region: CASGLSGSGTDTQYF. In DNA, the CDR3 is TGTGCTAGTGGTTTGTCGGGCAGTGGCACAGATACGCAGTATTTT.

CDR3 residues: CASSLESQGQYF. The CDR3 coding sequence is TGTGCCAGCAGCTTAGAGAGCCAGGGGCAGTACTTC. V is TRBV11-2 and J is TRBJ2-7, with a possible D match to TRBD1 (5 bases). The CDR3 extends over 12 amino acids. V dropped 0 bases and J dropped 9 bases, with 9 bases sitting between them. Germline CDR1 reads SGHAT; CDR2 reads FQNNGV.

The chain is built from TRBV7-3 and TRBJ2-3; 8 positions match TRBD2. The ends lost 2 bases at V and 2 bases at J; junction bases unmatched: 3. The germline gives CDR1 SGHTA, CDR2 FQGTGA. The CDR3 is made up of 15 amino acids. The CDR3 bases are TGTGCCAGCAGCTTAGCGGGAGGCCACACAGATACGCAGTATTTT. This translates into CASSLAGGHTDTQYF.

V and J are TRBV28 and TRBJ2-3, with 13 positions matching TRBD2. The CDR3 is made up of 18 amino acids. Germline V lookup: CDR1 MDHEN, CDR2 SYDVKM. The junction had 11 bases not matched to a gene; V was cut back by 7 bases and J by 1 base. The CDR3 spells CASTLLAGGPGGTDTQYF. In DNA, the CDR3 is TGTGCCAGCACCTTACTAGCGGGAGGGCCGGGGGGCACAGATACGCAGTATTTT.

The chain links TRBV6-6 to TRBJ1-4; no reliable D call. CDR3 length equals 16 residues. The V and J ends lost 3 bases and 6 bases respectively, with 17 bases between them. Per the germline V gene, CDR1 is MNHNY and CDR2 is SVGAGI (reference sequence). In DNA form, the CDR3 reads TGTGCCAGCAGTTATCGATTCTGGGGAAGCGATGAAAAACTGTTTTTT. Translation: CASSYRFWGSDEKLFF.